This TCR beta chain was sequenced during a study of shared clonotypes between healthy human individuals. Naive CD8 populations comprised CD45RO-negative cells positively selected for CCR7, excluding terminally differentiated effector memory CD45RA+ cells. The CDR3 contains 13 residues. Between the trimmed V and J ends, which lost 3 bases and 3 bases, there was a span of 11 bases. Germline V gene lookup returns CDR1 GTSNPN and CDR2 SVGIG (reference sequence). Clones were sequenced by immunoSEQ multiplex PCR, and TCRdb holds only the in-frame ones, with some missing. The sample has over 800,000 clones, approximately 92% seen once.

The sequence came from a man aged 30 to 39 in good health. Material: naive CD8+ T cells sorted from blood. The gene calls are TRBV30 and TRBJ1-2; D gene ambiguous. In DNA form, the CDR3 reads TGTGCCTGGAGAGACCCCTGGGACTATGGCTACACCTTC. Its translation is CAWRDPWDYGYTF.